This T cell receptor beta chain originates from a study of blood T cell repertoires in COVID-19. Study at large: Samples taken during acute and convalescent COVID-19 were collected in the United States, Italy and Spain. Sample material is recorded as cDNA or gDNA derived from T cells, B-cell-depleted T cells, or PBMCs.

V was trimmed by 0 bases and J by 4 bases, leaving 13 bases between them. Germline CDR1 SGHNT, CDR2 YYREEE (reference sequence). The CDR3 is 15 residues long. Per the original methods: The assay estimated nucleated cells by amplifying reference gene primers. Method: immunoSEQ multiplex PCR; TCRdb's copy keeps in-frame clones and lacks some. V, J and clone size were drawn from that table, and D and trimming were deduced from the DNA. This table holds about 220,000 clones, 82% found once. This clone was observed a single time. V gene TRBV5-4 combines with J gene TRBJ1-2, with D possibly TRBD1 on 6 matching bases. The sequence came from a woman of 80 years or more with acute or convalescent COVID-19. Sequencing used peripheral blood. For the CDR3, the DNA is TGTGCCAGCAGCTTGGTTACCGGGACAAGCTATGGCTACACCTTC. Translation gives CASSLVTGTSYGYTF.